This TCR beta chain was recovered during a study of OX40 agonist ivuxolimab in advanced cancers. Study-level findings and limits: CD8+ T cells averaged more expanded clones than CD4+.

Sequencing used immunoSEQ multiplex PCR; TCRdb keeps in-frame clones, though not all of them. The repertoire holds 90,000 to 100,000 clones, with about 90% as singletons. The CDR3 runs to 14 residues. Germline lookup yields CDR1 ENHRY and CDR2 SYGVKD. Trimming left V 6 bases short and J 4 bases short, with 12 bases between. Points on this clone: What it recognizes is unknown.

The receptor was isolated from an adult with an advanced solid tumor such as melanoma, head and neck, liver or kidney cancer. V is TRBV10-3 and J is TRBJ2-2, with D possibly TRBD1 on 5 matching bases. The specimen comprised CD4+ or CD8+ T cells sorted from blood, sampled in a trial of the OX40 agonist ivuxolimab. The CDR3 spells CAIRAGSATGELFF. Written as DNA, the CDR3 is TGTGCCATCAGGGCAGGGTCGGCCACCGGGGAGCTGTTTTTT.